This paragraph covers one T cell receptor beta chain sequence. Its antigen is unknown. The sample is drawn from a study of Graves' ophthalmopathy and Graves' hyperthyroidism. This CDR3 is 12 amino acids long. Trimming left V 4 bases short and J 6 bases short, with 10 bases between. Study findings and constraints: Discriminating ophthalmopathy from stable hyperthyroidism, a 13-signature model attained a sensitivity of approximately 90% and a specificity of around 81%. Appearing in blood as well were most expanded thyroid clonotypes above 0.001 frequency.

Amplification of the TCR beta CDR3 regions used RNA transcripts (as template). In the first round, RT-PCR was carried out with HTBI primers, and a multiplex PCR formed the second round. TCRdb re-derived calls from the multiplex PCR reads in MiXCR, one entry per CDR3 protein. The sample lists over a million distinct CDR3 sequences, about two fifths occurring once. The rearrangement uses TRBV12-3 or TRBV12-4 and TRBJ2-7; no firm D call. The receptor was derived from an adult man with Graves' hyperthyroidism. Input material: peripheral blood or thyroid tissue (not recorded which). The CDR3 region has the DNA TGTGCCAGCAGTTACGGCATGGCCGAGCAGTACTTC. Its translation is CASSYGMAEQYF.